A selection of T cell receptor beta chains follows, all from one sample in a study of blood T cells in healthy people across ages. Each CDR3 protein is one row after TCRdb ran MiXCR on the 5' RACE reads. The profile shows about 770,000 distinct CDR3 sequences, around 43% of them singletons. The sequenced material came from blood. These receptors were taken from a man in his fifties or sixties in good health. CDR3s include the opening cysteine and the closing phenylalanine or tryptophan. D genes are given only for firm matches. A row's size may be missing; if present it is once, few, many or a size class.

clone_size	v_call	d_call	j_call	cdr3_length	cdr3_nt	cdr3_aa
-	TRBV20-1	-	TRBJ2-3	14	TGCAGTGCTAGGGTCGCGGCAGTGAGAGATACGCAGTATTTT	CSARVAAVRDTQYF
few	TRBV29-1	TRBD1	TRBJ2-7	13	TGCAGCGTTGCTGTAAGGGGGCTGGACGAGCAGTACTTC	CSVAVRGLDEQYF
-	TRBV12-3/TRBV12-4	-	TRBJ1-4	15	TGTGCCAGCAGTCTTTTGGCGGGGGCAAACGAAAAACTGTTTTTT	CASSLLAGANEKLFF
many	TRBV18	-	TRBJ2-7	14	TGTGCCAGCTCAGCTCTTGCGGCTACCTACGAGCAGTACTTC	CASSALAATYEQYF
-	TRBV4-2	-	TRBJ1-2	14	TGTGCCGGCAGCCAAGAGATAGGGAACTATGGCTACACCTTC	CAGSQEIGNYGYTF
few	TRBV28	-	TRBJ1-2	14	TGTGCCAGCAGTCCGGACCAGGGGCTCTATGGCTACACCTTC	CASSPDQGLYGYTF
once	TRBV7-8	TRBD2	TRBJ2-2	18	TGTGCCAGCAGCTTAGCCTCGGGACTAGCGGGGAACACCGGGGAGCTGTTTTTT	CASSLASGLAGNTGELFF
-	TRBV7-2	-	TRBJ1-2	16	TGTGCCAGCAGCTTAGCCCAGGGACTTCTAAACTATGGCTACACCTTC	CASSLAQGLLNYGYTF
-	TRBV6-1	TRBD1	TRBJ2-2	13	TGTGCCAGCAGAGCAGGGGGCCCCGGGGAGCTGTTTTTT	CASRAGGPGELFF
-	TRBV4-3	-	TRBJ1-4	15	TGCGCCAGCAGCCCATTACACCTAAGACGTGAAAAACTGTTTTTT	CASSPLHLRREKLFF
few	TRBV28	-	TRBJ1-4	12	TGTGCCAGCCGACAGTATAATGAAAAACTGTTTTTT	CASRQYNEKLFF
-	TRBV20-1	-	TRBJ2-2	14	TGCAGTGCTGTTCAACAGGGATCCACCGGGGAGCTGTTTTTT	CSAVQQGSTGELFF
-	TRBV4-2	-	TRBJ1-6	14	TGTGCCAGCAGCCAAGTCCGGGAGGGGTCACCCCTCCACTTT	CASSQVREGSPLHF
once	TRBV20-1	-	TRBJ1-2	15	TGCAGTGCTAGGATGGGCACAGGGAGCTTGGATGGCTACACCTTC	CSARMGTGSLDGYTF
-	TRBV20-1	TRBD1	TRBJ1-5	15	TGCAGTGCTAGAAACGGACAGGGCGAGTATCAGCCCCAGCATTTT	CSARNGQGEYQPQHF
few	TRBV20-1	TRBD1	TRBJ2-7	13	TGCAGTGCTGAGGGGACAGGGAACTACGAGCAGTACTTC	CSAEGTGNYEQYF
once	TRBV20-1	-	TRBJ2-1	18	TGCAGTGCTAGAATCCCCAACCGGGGGGCCCCTCTGGGAGAGACCCAGTTCTTC	CSARIPNRGAPLGETQFF
-	TRBV20-1	-	TRBJ2-5	13	TGCAGTGCTAGCCGGGGAGTCCAAGAGACCCAGTACTTC	CSASRGVQETQYF
-	TRBV4-3	-	TRBJ1-3	13	TGCGCCAGCAGCCAAGATTTGGGAAACACCATATATTTT	CASSQDLGNTIYF
-	TRBV12-3/TRBV12-4	-	TRBJ1-5	15	TGTGCCAGCCTCCCCCGGGCAGGATACAATCAGCCCCAGCATTTT	CASLPRAGYNQPQHF
-	TRBV28	-	TRBJ1-6	15	TGTGCCAGCCAGTCGTCGGGGGGTGGTAATTCACCCCTCCACTTT	CASQSSGGGNSPLHF
few	TRBV28	-	TRBJ2-6	15	TGTGCCAGCAGTAAAGGGGCCTCTGGGGCCAACGTCCTGACTTTC	CASSKGASGANVLTF
-	TRBV10-3	-	TRBJ1-1	14	TGTGCCATCAGTGATAGGGGTAATGAGAATGAAGCTTTCTTT	CAISDRGNENEAFF
-	TRBV9	-	TRBJ1-4	14	TGTGCCAGCAGCGTGGGGCAGCAAGACTCGAAACTGTTTTTT	CASSVGQQDSKLFF
few	TRBV4-1	TRBD1	TRBJ1-5	17	TGCGCCAGCAGCCAAGATATCGGCAGGGGGGTCAATCAGCCCCAGCATTTT	CASSQDIGRGVNQPQHF
-	TRBV12-3/TRBV12-4	TRBD2	TRBJ2-3	14	TGTGCCAGCAGACGGGGGAGGGACCGGGATACGCAGTATTTT	CASRRGRDRDTQYF
few	TRBV13	-	TRBJ1-1	14	TGTGCCAGCAGCGATAACAGGGTGAACACTGAAGCTTTCTTT	CASSDNRVNTEAFF
-	TRBV11-2	-	TRBJ1-4	16	TGTGCCAGCAGCTTATTTTCGGGGGCAGTCGGGGAAAAACTGTTTTTT	CASSLFSGAVGEKLFF
few	TRBV6-5	-	TRBJ2-7	12	TGTGCCAGCTGTGGGGGGGGCCCCGAGCAGTACTTC	CASCGGGPEQYF
-	TRBV20-1	-	TRBJ2-7	13	TGCAGTGCTCTAACCGGGTCAAGGATCGAGCAGTACTTC	CSALTGSRIEQYF
few	TRBV12-3/TRBV12-4	-	TRBJ1-5	14	TGTGCCAGCAGTTGGGCTTTTAGCAATCAGCCCCAGCATTTT	CASSWAFSNQPQHF
few	TRBV6-1	-	TRBJ2-6	17	TGTGCCAGCAGTGAACACGTTCCACGGTCTGGGGCCAACGTCCTGACTTTC	CASSEHVPRSGANVLTF
-	TRBV20-1	-	TRBJ2-5	12	TGCAGTGCTAGGAGGGGACGGGAGACCCAGTACTTC	CSARRGRETQYF
-	TRBV6-6	TRBD1	TRBJ1-1	13	TGTGCCAGCACCCAGACAGGGGACACTGAAGCTTTCTTT	CASTQTGDTEAFF
-	TRBV7-9	TRBD2	TRBJ2-5	16	TGTGCCAGCAGCGAAACCCCCGGGACTAGTAAAGAGACCCAGTACTTC	CASSETPGTSKETQYF
-	TRBV29-1	-	TRBJ2-1	14	TGCAGCGTTATGGTTGGGTTTGGCTACAATGAGCAGTTCTTC	CSVMVGFGYNEQFF
-	TRBV10-3	-	TRBJ2-5	16	TGTGCCATCAGTGAGTCCCCTCCTGGAGGGGGGGAGACCCAGTACTTC	CAISESPPGGGETQYF